This TCR beta chain was obtained from a study of blood T cell repertoires in COVID-19. Study in general: The origin of the acute and convalescent COVID-19 samples was the United States, Italy and Spain. The cDNA or gDNA used as material had been derived from T cells, B-cell-depleted T cells, or PBMCs.

The germline CDR1 and CDR2 sequences are LGHDT and YNNKEL (reference sequence). The V segment lost 4 bases and the J segment 2 bases; nucleotides outside the gene matches: 1. The length of the CDR3 is 14 residues. The method was immunoSEQ multiplex PCR; TCRdb's version includes in-frame clones alone and lacks a portion of them. This sample carries over 250,000 clones, 70% to 90% of them seen once, and the ten largest clones take approximately 10%. Material for sequencing was peripheral blood. The receptor was isolated from a woman between 70 and 85 years old with acute or convalescent COVID-19. V and J are TRBV3-1 (or the pseudogene TRBV3-2) and TRBJ1-3; 8 nucleotides align to TRBD1. CDR3 sequence: CASSPQGAGNTIYF. Written as DNA, the CDR3 is TGTGCCAGCAGCCCACAGGGGGCTGGAAACACCATATATTTT.